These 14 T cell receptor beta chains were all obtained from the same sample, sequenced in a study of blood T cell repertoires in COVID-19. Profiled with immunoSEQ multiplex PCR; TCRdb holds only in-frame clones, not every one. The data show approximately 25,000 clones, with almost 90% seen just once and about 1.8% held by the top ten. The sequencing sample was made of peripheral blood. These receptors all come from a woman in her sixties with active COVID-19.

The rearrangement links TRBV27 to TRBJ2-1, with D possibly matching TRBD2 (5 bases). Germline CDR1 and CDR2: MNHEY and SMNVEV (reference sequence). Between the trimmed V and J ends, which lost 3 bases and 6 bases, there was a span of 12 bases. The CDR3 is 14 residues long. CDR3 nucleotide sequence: TGTGCCAGCAGTTTGTCGGCAGGAGGCAATGAGCAGTTCTTC. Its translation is CASSLSAGGNEQFF.

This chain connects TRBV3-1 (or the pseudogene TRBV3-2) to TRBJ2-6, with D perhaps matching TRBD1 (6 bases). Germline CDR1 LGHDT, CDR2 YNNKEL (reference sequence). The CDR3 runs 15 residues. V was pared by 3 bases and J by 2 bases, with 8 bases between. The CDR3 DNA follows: TGTGCCAGCAGCCAGGGGGCTGCTGGGGCCAACGTCCTGACTTTC. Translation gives CASSQGAAGANVLTF.

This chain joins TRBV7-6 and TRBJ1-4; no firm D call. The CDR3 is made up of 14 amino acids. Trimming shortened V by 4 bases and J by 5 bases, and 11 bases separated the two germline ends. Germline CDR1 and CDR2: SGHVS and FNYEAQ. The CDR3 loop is CASSSGLLNEKLFF. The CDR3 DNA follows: TGTGCCAGCAGCTCCGGCCTACTAAATGAAAAACTGTTTTTT.

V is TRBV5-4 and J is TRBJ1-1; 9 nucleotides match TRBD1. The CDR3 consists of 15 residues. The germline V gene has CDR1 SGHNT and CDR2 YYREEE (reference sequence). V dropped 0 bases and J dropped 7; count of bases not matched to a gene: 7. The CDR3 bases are TGTGCCAGCAGCTTGGGAAGGGACAGGGTTGATGAAGCTTTCTTT. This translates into CASSLGRDRVDEAFF.

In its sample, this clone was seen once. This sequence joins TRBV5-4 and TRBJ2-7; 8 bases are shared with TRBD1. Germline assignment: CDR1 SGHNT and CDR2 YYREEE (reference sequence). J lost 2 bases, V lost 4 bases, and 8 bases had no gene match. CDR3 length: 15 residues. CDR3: CASSDPDRDPYEQYF. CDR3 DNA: TGTGCCAGCAGCGACCCGGACAGGGACCCCTACGAGCAGTACTTC.

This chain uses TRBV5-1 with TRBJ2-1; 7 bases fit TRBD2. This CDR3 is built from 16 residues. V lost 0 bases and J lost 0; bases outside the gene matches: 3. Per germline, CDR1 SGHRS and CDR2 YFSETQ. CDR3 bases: TGCGCCAGCAGCTTGGAGGGCGGGAGCTCCTACAATGAGCAGTTCTTC. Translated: CASSLEGGSSYNEQFF. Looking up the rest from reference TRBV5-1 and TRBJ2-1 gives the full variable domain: KAGVTQTPRYLIKTRGQQVTLSCSPISGHRSVSWYQQTPGQGLQFLFEYFSETQRNKGNFPGRFSGRQFSNSRSEMNVSTLELGDSALYLCASSLEGGSSYNEQFFGPGTRLTVL.

The CDR3 here is CASSLRGVSYEQYF. CDR3 bases: TGTGCCAGCAGTTTGCGTGGAGTATCCTACGAGCAGTACTTC. The V gene is TRBV27, the J gene TRBJ2-7, with D uncertain. The CDR3 has 14 amino acids. Germline CDR1 MNHEY, CDR2 SMNVEV (reference sequence). V lost 3 bases and J lost 1, with 10 bases in between.

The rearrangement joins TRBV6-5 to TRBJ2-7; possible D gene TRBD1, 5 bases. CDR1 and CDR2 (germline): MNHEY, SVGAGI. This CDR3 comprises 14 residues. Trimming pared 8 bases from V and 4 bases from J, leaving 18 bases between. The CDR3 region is CASASGISGYEQYF. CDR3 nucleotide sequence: TGTGCCAGCGCTTCAGGGATTTCGGGTTACGAGCAGTACTTC.

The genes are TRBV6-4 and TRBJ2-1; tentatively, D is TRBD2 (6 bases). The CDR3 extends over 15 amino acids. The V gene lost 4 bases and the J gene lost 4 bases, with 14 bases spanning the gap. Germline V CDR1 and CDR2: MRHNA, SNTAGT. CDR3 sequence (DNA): TGTGCCAGCAGTGCGGAGGGAGGAACTTACAATGAGCAGTTCTTC. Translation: CASSAEGGTYNEQFF.

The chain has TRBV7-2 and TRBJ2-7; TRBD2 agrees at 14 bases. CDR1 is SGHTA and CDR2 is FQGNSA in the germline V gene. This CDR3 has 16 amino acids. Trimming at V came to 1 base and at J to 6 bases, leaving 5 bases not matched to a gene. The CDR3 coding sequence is TGTGCCAGCAGCTTAGGGGGACTAGCGGGAGACGGCGAGCAGTACTTC. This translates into CASSLGGLAGDGEQYF.

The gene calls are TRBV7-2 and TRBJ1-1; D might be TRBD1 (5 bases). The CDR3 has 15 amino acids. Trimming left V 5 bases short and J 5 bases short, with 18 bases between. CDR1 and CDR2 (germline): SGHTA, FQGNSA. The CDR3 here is CASSPGGEFGTEAFF. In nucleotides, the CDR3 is TGTGCCAGCAGCCCGGGGGGGGAATTTGGTACTGAAGCTTTCTTT.

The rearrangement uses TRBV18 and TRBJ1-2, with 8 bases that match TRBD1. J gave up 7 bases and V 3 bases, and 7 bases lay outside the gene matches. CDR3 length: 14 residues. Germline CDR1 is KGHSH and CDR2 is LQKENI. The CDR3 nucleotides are TGTGCCAGCTCACCCGTGACAGGGGAGATTGGCTACACCTTC. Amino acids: CASSPVTGEIGYTF.

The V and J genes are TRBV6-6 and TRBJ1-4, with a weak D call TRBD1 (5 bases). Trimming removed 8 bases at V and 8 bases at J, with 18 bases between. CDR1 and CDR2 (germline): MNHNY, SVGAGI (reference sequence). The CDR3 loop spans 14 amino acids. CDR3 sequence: CASYSGGGREKLFF. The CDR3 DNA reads TGTGCCAGCTACTCGGGGGGAGGTCGGGAAAAACTGTTTTTT.

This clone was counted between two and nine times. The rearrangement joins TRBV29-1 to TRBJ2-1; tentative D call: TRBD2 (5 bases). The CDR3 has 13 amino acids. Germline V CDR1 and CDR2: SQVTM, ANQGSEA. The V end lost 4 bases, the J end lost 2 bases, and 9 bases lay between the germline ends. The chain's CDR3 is CSVGTSTYNEQFF. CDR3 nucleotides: TGCAGCGTTGGGACTTCAACCTACAATGAGCAGTTCTTC.